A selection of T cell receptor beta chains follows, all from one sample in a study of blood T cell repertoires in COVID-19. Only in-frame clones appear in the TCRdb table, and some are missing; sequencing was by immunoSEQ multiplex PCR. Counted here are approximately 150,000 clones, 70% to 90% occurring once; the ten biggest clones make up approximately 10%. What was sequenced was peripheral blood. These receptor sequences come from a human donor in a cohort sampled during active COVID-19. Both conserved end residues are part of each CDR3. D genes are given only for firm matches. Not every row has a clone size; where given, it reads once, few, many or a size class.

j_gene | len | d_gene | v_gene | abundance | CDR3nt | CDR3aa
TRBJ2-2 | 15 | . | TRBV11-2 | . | TGTGCCAGCAGTCGAGGGACAATATCGGCCGGGGAGCTGTTTTTT | CASSRGTISAGELFF
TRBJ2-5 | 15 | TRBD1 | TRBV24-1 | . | TGTGCCACCAGTGATTCGAAACAGGGGGGAGAGACCCAGTACTTC | CATSDSKQGGETQYF
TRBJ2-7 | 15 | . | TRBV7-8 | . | TGTGCCAGCAGCCGTGGACAGTGGATCTCCTACGAGCAGTACTTC | CASSRGQWISYEQYF
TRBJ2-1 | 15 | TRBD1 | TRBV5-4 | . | TGTGCCAGCAGCTTGGAACAGGGGGCGAGGGATGAGCAGTTCTTC | CASSLEQGARDEQFF
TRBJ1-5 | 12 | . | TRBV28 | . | TGTGCCAGCAGTTCCCCTGTTCTGCCCCAGCATTTT | CASSSPVLPQHF
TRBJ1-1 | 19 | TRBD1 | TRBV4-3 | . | TGCGCCAGCAGCCAAAACCTTGCGACAGGGGGCTTTGGGAACACTGAAGCTTTCTTT | CASSQNLATGGFGNTEAFF
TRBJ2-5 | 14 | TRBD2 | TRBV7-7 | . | TGTGCTAGCAGCACTAGCGGGAGTCGTGAGACCCAGTACTTC | CASSTSGSRETQYF
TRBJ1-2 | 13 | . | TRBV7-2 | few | TGTGCCAGCAGCTCGGACAGTTACTATGGCTACACCTTC | CASSSDSYYGYTF
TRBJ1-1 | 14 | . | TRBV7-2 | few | TGTGCCAGCAGCTCGCGGGGAGGAAACACTGAAGCTTTCTTT | CASSSRGGNTEAFF
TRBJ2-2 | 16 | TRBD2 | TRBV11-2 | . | TGTGCCAGCAGCTTAGTCGCGGGAGTAGGCTCCGGGGAGCTGTTTTTT | CASSLVAGVGSGELFF
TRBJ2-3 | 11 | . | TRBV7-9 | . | TGTGCCAGCAGCTTGGAGGGGACGCAGTATTTT | CASSLEGTQYF
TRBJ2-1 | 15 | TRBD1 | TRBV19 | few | TGTGCCAGTAGTAAAGGGACAGGGGCGTACAATGAGCAGTTCTTC | CASSKGTGAYNEQFF
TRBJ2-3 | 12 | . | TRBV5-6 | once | TGTGCCAGCAGCCCCTACTCAGATACGCAGTATTTT | CASSPYSDTQYF
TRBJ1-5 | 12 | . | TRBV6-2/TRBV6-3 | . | TGTGCCAGCAGTTTCGGTTTTTGGCCCCAGCATTTT | CASSFGFWPQHF
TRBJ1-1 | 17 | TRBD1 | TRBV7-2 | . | TGTGCCAGCAGCGCGGCCCGGGACAGGGGCGTGAACACTGAAGCTTTCTTT | CASSAARDRGVNTEAFF
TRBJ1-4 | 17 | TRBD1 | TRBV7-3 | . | TGTGCCAGCAGCGGGCGGGACAGGGGCGTGACTAATGAAAAACTGTTTTTT | CASSGRDRGVTNEKLFF
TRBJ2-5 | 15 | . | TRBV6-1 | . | TGTGCCAGCAGTGAAGCTGCCGTAACGGGGGAGACCCAGTACTTC | CASSEAAVTGETQYF
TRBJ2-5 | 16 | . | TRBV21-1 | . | TGTGCCAGCAGCAACCAATTAGCGGGAGACGGAGAGACCCAGTACTTC | CASSNQLAGDGETQYF
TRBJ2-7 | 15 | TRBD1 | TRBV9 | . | TGTGCCAGCAGCGTAGCGACAGGGCCCTCCTACGAGCAGTACTTC | CASSVATGPSYEQYF
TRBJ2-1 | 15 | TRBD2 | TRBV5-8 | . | TGTGCCACTTCCGAGGGACTAGCGGCCCCTAAGGAGCAGTTCTTC | CATSEGLAAPKEQFF
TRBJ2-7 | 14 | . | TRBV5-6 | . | TGTGCCAGCAGACCCCGGGACACCACCTACGAGCAGTACTTC | CASRPRDTTYEQYF
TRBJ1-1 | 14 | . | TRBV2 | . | TGTGCCAGCAGTGAAGCGGGAGGGGGGGAAGCGGCTTTCTTT | CASSEAGGGEAAFF
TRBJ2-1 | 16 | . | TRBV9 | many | TGTGCCAGCAGCGTAAGGCCGGCGGGCTCCTACAATGAGCAGTTCTTC | CASSVRPAGSYNEQFF
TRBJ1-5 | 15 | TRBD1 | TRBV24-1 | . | TGTGCCACCGAGACAGGGGGCCTTAGCAATCAGCCCCAGCATTTT | CATETGGLSNQPQHF
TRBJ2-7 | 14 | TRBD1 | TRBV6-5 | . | TGTGCCACCCTCGGACTCACAGGGGAGCGCGAGCAGTACTTC | CATLGLTGEREQYF
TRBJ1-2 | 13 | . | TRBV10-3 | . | TGTGCCATCAGTGAGCCCGACACCCTAGGCTACACCTTC | CAISEPDTLGYTF
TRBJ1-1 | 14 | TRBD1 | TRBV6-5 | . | TGTGCCAGCAGGAGGGGACAGGGCGACACTGAAGCTTTCTTT | CASRRGQGDTEAFF